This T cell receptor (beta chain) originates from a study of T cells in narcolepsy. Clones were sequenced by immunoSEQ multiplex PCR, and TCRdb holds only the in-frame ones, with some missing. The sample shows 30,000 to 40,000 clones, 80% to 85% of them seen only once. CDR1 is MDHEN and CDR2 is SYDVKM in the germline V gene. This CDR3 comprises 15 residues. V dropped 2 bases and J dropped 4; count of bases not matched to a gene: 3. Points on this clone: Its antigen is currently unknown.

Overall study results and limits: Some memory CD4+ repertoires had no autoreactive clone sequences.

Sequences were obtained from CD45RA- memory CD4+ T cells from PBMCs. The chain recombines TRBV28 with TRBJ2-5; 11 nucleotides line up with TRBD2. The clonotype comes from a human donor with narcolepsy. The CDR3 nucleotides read TGTGCCAGCAGTTTACGCACTAGCGGGAGAGAGACCCAGTACTTC. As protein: CASSLRTSGRETQYF.